The following is a T cell receptor (beta chain) sequence with its context. The sample comes from a study of blood T cell repertoires in COVID-19. The CDR3 consists of 17 residues. CDR1 and CDR2 (germline): SGHVS, FQNEAQ. Deletions cut 3 bases from V and 0 bases from J, with 14 bases between. The table came from immunoSEQ multiplex PCR; TCRdb's copy has only in-frame clones and leaves some out. The profile covers about 220,000 clones, with around 83% appearing a single time and about 9% taken by the ten largest. The source material was peripheral blood. The chain couples TRBV7-8 to TRBJ2-2; possible D gene TRBD1, 5 bases. This sequence was found in a man aged 45-65 years with active or convalescent COVID-19. The CDR3 nucleotides are TGTGCCAGCAGCTTCCCAAAGGACACTTCGAACACCGGGGAGCTGTTTTTT. It yields the protein CASSFPKDTSNTGELFF. The whole variable domain, remainder taken from reference TRBV7-8 and TRBJ2-2, is GAGVSQSPRYKVAKRGQDVALRCDPISGHVSLFWYQQALGQGPEFLTYFQNEAQLDKSGLPSDRFFAERPEGSVSTLKIQRTQQEDSAVYLCASSFPKDTSNTGELFFGEGSRLTVL.